This paragraph covers one T cell receptor beta chain sequence. The target antigen is unknown. Generated by immunoSEQ multiplex PCR, the TCRdb table keeps only in-frame clones and is missing some. The repertoire includes 25,000 to 30,000 clones, about 85% of them detected once, and roughly 31% sits in the top ten. The V end lost 3 bases, the J end lost 2 bases, and 18 bases lay between the germline ends. The germline V gene has CDR1 LNHDA and CDR2 SQIVND (reference sequence). This CDR3 is 17 amino acids long. The data derive from a study of radiation and T cells in renal cell carcinoma. Study-wide results and limits: Top tumor clonotypes rose in blood 2 weeks post-radiation, then contracted.

The time point: blood 2 weeks post-SBRT. Documented treatment: 15 Gy SBRT to primary tumor, nephrectomy 4 weeks later. Blood was sampled at baseline, 2 weeks and 4 weeks after SBRT. The tumor was a clear cell renal cell carcinoma. This material consisted of blood, taken from a patient whose treatment included radiotherapy and nephrectomy. The TCR originated in a man in his 60s with renal cell carcinoma. This sequence joins TRBV19 and TRBJ2-3; D uncertain. Written as DNA, the CDR3 is TGTGCCAGTAGTATGATAGAACAGAAACGATACACAGATACGCAGTATTTT. It specifies CASSMIEQKRYTDTQYF.